This T cell receptor beta chain was profiled in a study of T cells in Graves' hyperthyroidism and ophthalmopathy. Study details: Staff took peripheral blood when the initial diagnosis was made, before any treatment began.

Germline values: CDR1 SGHDN, CDR2 FVKESK. This CDR3 spans 17 amino acids. V was cut by 0 bases and J by 6 bases, with 18 bases left in between. Using RNA transcripts as the source, TCR beta CDR3 regions were amplified. The primer set for the first-round RT-PCR of the TCR CDR3 was HTBI. TCRdb itself ran the multiplex PCR reads through MiXCR, one entry per CDR3 protein. Counted here are fewer than 800,000 distinct CDR3 sequences, approximately 16% occurring once; the ten biggest clones make up around 7.7%. Recently diagnosed hyperthyroidism of less than 2 months' duration affected patients aged 18 to 65. For the diagnoses, clinical symptoms, serum thyroxine and TRAb, thyroid ultrasound and orbital computed tomography were used. This clonotype was picked up a small number of times.

Sequenced input: blood. The TCR originated in a man aged 18 to 29 with Graves' hyperthyroidism. This chain uses TRBV14 with TRBJ1-3; no firm D call. The CDR3 sequence: CASSQDFRTGFKNTIYF. CDR3 bases: TGTGCCAGCAGCCAAGATTTCAGAACGGGGTTTAAAAACACCATATATTTT.